This T cell receptor (beta chain) was retrieved from a study of cytomegalovirus exposure and HLA in healthy donors. On this clone: Its target is not known.

Study-wide findings and caveats: Later on, a genetic analysis was performed. It linked a missense variant in DCLRE1C with V- and J-gene trimming of TCR beta. A later analysis found that most CMV-associated TCR beta chains appeared HLA-restricted. Most TCR sequences proved rare, with some public TCRs found in many donors.

The PCR employed 60 Vbeta primers together with 13 Jbeta primers. Data came from immunoSEQ multiplex PCR; TCRdb stores just in-frame clones and leaves some out. In the table there are roughly 99,000 clones, approximately 76% of which are singletons. Each donor was nominally healthy when sampled (though unrecorded immune exposures were likely). Sequencing used PBMCs. The TCR sequence derives from a man aged 18 to 35 in good health and CMV-seronegative.

The CDR3 DNA sequence: TGTGCCACCAGCAGAGCCATCGGGACAGGGGCTTACGAGCAGTACTTC. Translating it yields CATSRAIGTGAYEQYF. The chain employs TRBV15 and TRBJ2-7; 10 nucleotides match TRBD1. In germline, CDR1 is LNHNV, CDR2 YYDKDF (reference sequence). The CDR3 consists of 16 residues. Trimming cost V 1 base and J 4 bases; bases outside gene matches: 7.